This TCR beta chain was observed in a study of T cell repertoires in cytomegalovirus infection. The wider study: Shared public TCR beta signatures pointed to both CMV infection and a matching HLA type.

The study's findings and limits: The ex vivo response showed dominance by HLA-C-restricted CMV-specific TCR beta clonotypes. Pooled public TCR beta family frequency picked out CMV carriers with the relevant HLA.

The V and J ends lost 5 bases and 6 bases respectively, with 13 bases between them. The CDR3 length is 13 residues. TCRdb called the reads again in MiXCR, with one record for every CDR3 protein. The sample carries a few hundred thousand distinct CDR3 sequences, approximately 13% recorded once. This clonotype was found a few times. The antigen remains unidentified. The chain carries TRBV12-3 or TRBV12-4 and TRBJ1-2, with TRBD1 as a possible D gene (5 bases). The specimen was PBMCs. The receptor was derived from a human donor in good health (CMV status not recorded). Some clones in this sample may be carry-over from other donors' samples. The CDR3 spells CASSRGLQDGYTF. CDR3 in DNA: TGTGCCAGCAGTCGGGGACTGCAGGATGGCTACACCTTC.